This T cell receptor beta chain was recorded in a study of T cells of healthy individuals. The length of the CDR3 is 15 residues. Germline V lookup: CDR1 SNHLY, CDR2 FYNNEI. The junction had 11 bases not matched to a gene; V was cut back by 5 bases and J by 5 bases. MiXCR, run by TCRdb on the 5' RACE reads, gives a single entry per CDR3 protein. The table lists about 53,000 distinct CDR3 sequences, 14% to 15% of them singletons. Only a few counts were recorded for this clonotype. The TCR was taken from a human donor in good health. The chain is built from TRBV2 and TRBJ2-5; TRBD1 matches at 7 bases. As DNA, the CDR3 is TGTGCCAGCAGTAAACAGGGGTATTTGGTTGAGACCCAGTACTTC. It translates to CASSKQGYLVETQYF.